Sequencing of this TCR beta chain was carried out in a study of OX40 agonist ivuxolimab in advanced cancers. Study-wide background: While on treatment, patients had intravenous ivuxolimab at 0.01 to 10 mg/kg every 2 weeks. Dose-escalation patients suffered from hepatocellular carcinoma, melanoma, renal cell or head and neck cancer. Partial responses were seen in three patients, one with hepatocellular carcinoma and two with cutaneous melanoma. General study points: At 0.1 to 3.0 mg/kg, CD4+ and CD8+ blood T cells expanded clonally by week 6.

Trimming at V came to 3 bases and at J to 8 bases, leaving 9 bases not matched to a gene. Germline-derived CDR1 and CDR2 are KGHSH and LQKENI. The CDR3 spans 16 residues. Details on this clone: The antigen is undetermined.

Here immunoSEQ multiplex PCR was the method, and the copy in TCRdb shows in-frame clones only, minus some. The sample yields fewer than 30,000 clones, around nine tenths seen once. The V gene is TRBV18, the J gene TRBJ1-6, with TRBD1 identical over 8 bases. The sequence was obtained from an adult with an advanced solid tumor such as melanoma, head and neck, liver or kidney cancer. The sample here was CD4+ or CD8+ T cells sorted from blood, taken in a trial of the OX40 agonist ivuxolimab. Here the CDR3 DNA reads TGTGCCAGCTCACCGGACCGGACAGGGCTGGATTCACCCCTCCACTTT. This translates into CASSPDRTGLDSPLHF.